The clone carrying this T cell receptor (beta chain) has ten or more counts. This sample is part of a study of metastatic and nonmetastatic thyroid tumors. The CDR3 loop spans 16 amino acids. Losses at the gene ends were 2 bases for V and 0 bases for J; bases not matched to a gene: 5. From germline, CDR1 is SEHNR and CDR2 FQNEAQ (reference sequence). No patient had received any treatment before thyroid surgery. In the study's own analysis: A distant-metastasis classifier for papillary thyroid cancer was built using CDR3 differences across clinicopathological groups. Using MiXCR, TCRdb reanalyzed the PCR reads. The V and J calls and clone size are TCRdb's, not the authors'. Of roughly 23,000 clones listed, roughly 18% were seen once; the top ten hold 2.5% to 3%.

The rearrangement links TRBV7-9 to TRBJ2-3, with 7 bases identical to TRBD2. The sequence was obtained from a male donor with papillary thyroid cancer or a benign thyroid nodule (not recorded which). Some clones in this sample may be carry-over from other donors' samples. The sequenced sample was adjacent normal tissue. Written as DNA, the CDR3 is TGTGCCAGCAGCTTATCCACGGGGGGAAGCACAGATACGCAGTATTTT. It is translated as CASSLSTGGSTDTQYF.